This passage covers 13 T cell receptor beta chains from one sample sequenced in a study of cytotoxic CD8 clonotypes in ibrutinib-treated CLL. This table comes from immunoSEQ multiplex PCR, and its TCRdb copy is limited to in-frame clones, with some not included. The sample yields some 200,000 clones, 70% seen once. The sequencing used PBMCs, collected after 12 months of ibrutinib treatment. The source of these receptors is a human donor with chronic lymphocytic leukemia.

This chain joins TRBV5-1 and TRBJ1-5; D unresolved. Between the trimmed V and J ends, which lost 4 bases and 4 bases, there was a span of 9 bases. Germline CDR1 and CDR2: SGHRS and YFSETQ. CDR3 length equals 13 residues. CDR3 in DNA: TGCGCCAGCAGCGCGTCCCCTAATCAGCCCCAGCATTTT. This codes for CASSASPNQPQHF.

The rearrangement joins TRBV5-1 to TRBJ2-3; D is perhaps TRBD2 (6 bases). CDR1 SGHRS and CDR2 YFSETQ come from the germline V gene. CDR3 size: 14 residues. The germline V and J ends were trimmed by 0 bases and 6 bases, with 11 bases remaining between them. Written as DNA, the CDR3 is TGCGCCAGCAGCTTGGAACTAGCAAGGGATACGCAGTATTTT. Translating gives CASSLELARDTQYF.

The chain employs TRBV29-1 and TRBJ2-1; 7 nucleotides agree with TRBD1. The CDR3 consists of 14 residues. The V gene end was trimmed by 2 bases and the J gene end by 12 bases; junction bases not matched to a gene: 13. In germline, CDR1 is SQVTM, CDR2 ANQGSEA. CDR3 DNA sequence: TGCAGCGTTGAAACCACGGCCAACCCAGGGGGGCAGTTCTTC. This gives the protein CSVETTANPGGQFF.

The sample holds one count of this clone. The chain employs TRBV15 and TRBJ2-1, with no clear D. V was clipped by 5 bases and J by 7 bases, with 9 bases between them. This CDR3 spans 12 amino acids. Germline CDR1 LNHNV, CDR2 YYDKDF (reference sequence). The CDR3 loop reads CATSSWGNEQFF. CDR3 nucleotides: TGTGCCACCAGCTCATGGGGAAATGAGCAGTTCTTC.

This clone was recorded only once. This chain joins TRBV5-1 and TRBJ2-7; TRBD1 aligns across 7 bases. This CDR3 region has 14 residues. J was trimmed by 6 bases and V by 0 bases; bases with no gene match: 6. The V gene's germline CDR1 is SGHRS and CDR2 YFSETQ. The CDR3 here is CASSLGTGFLEQYF. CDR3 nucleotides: TGCGCCAGCAGCTTGGGGACAGGCTTCCTCGAGCAGTACTTC.

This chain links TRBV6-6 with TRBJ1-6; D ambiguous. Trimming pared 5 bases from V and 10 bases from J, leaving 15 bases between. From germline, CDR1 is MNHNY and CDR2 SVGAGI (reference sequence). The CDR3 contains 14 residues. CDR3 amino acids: CASSPPGMESPLHF. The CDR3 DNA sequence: TGTGCCAGCAGTCCTCCGGGGATGGAGTCACCCCTCCACTTT.

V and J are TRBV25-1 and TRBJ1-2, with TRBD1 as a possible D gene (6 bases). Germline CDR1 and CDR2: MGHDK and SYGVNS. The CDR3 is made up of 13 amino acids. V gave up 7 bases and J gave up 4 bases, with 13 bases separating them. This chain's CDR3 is CASTLGGVYGYTF. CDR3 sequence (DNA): TGTGCCAGCACACTCGGGGGCGTCTATGGCTACACCTTC.

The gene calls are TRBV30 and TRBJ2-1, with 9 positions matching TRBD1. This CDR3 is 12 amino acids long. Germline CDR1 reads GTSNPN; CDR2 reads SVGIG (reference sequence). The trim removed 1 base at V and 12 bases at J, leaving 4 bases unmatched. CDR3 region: CAWSEQGALQFF. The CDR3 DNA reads TGTGCCTGGAGTGAACAGGGGGCGCTGCAGTTCTTC.

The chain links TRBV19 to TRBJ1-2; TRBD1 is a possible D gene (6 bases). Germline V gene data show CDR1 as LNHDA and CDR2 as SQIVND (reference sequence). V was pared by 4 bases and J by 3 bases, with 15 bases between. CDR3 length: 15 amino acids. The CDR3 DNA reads TGTGCCAGTAGTAGACAAAGCAGGGGTGACTATGGCTACACCTTC. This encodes CASSRQSRGDYGYTF.

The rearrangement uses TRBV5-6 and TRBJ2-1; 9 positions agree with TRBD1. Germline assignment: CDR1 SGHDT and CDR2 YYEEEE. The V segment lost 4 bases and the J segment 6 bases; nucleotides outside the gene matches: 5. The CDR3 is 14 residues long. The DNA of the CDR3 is TGTGCCAGCAGCGCCCCGGGACAGGGCAATGAGCAGTTCTTC. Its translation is CASSAPGQGNEQFF.

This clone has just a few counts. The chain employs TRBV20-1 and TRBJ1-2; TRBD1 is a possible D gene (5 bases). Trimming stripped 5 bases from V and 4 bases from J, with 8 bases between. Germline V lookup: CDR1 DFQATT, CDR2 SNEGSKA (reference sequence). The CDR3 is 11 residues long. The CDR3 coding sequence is TGCAGTGCTCCGAGGGGCTATGGCTACACCTTC. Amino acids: CSAPRGYGYTF.

The CDR3 region is CAVGGRRDREQYF. The CDR3 nucleotides are TGTGCCGTCGGGGGGCGCCGTGATCGCGAGCAGTACTTC. The chain links TRBV5-4 to TRBJ2-7, with D possibly being TRBD2 (7 bases). Germline-derived CDR1 and CDR2 are SGHNT and YYREEE (reference sequence). CDR3 length: 13 amino acids. V was trimmed by 10 bases and J by 6 bases, leaving 20 bases between them.

As DNA, the CDR3 is TGTGCCAGCAGCTTGACACAGGGGAAGAGGAACACTGAAGCTTTCTTT. Translation gives CASSLTQGKRNTEAFF. V is TRBV7-3 and J is TRBJ1-1, with 7 positions matching TRBD1. From germline, CDR1 is SGHTA and CDR2 FQGTGA. Germline trimming cut 3 bases from V and 1 base from J; bases unmatched to any gene: 8. The CDR3 length is 16 residues.